Following are 9 T cell receptor beta chains from one sample sequenced in a study of graft-versus-host responses after intestinal transplantation. The data were produced by immunoSEQ multiplex PCR, yet TCRdb's version contains in-frame clones alone and is incomplete. The repertoire holds some 130,000 clones, with roughly 91% as singletons. Antigen specificity for these receptors is unknown. Source: unstimulated CD4+ T cells sorted from spleen or lymph node cells, taken before intestinal transplant. These TCRs come from a human donor who received an intestinal transplant.

The chain has TRBV4-2 and TRBJ2-1; maybe TRBD2 (6 bases). The germline gives CDR1 LGHNA, CDR2 YNFKEQ. The CDR3 extends over 13 amino acids. V shed 0 bases and J shed 9 bases, with 9 bases lying between them. The CDR3 DNA follows: TGTGCCAGCAGCCAAGAGGAGGGGTCTGAGCAGTTCTTC. The encoded protein is CASSQEEGSEQFF.

The rearrangement links TRBV18 to TRBJ2-3; 8 bases match TRBD1. Trimming took 1 base from V and 1 from J; bases not matched to a gene: 10. Looked up from germline, CDR1 is KGHSH and CDR2 is LQKENI. The CDR3 is made up of 18 amino acids. The CDR3 nucleotides read TGTGCCAGCTCACCACGCCCGAGACCGGGACAGGGCACAGATACGCAGTATTTT. This translates into CASSPRPRPGQGTDTQYF.

The V call is TRBV6-1, the J call TRBJ2-1; no clear D. V was shortened by 8 bases and J by 0 bases, with 14 bases between the two germline ends. The germline V gene has CDR1 MNHNS and CDR2 SASEGT. The CDR3 consists of 15 residues. The CDR3: CASASTTSSYNEQFF. In DNA form, the CDR3 reads TGTGCCAGCGCCTCGACCACCTCCTCCTACAATGAGCAGTTCTTC.

The chain uses TRBV7-9 and TRBJ1-3; 8 nucleotides line up with TRBD1. Germline CDR1 and CDR2: SEHNR and FQNEAQ (reference sequence). The ends lost 3 bases at V and 2 bases at J; junction bases unmatched: 12. CDR3 size: 18 residues. The CDR3 loop is CASSFFTTGGSTGNTIYF. In DNA, the CDR3 is TGTGCCAGCAGCTTTTTCACAACAGGGGGTTCAACTGGAAACACCATATATTTT.

This rearrangement joins TRBV5-1 to TRBJ2-1; TRBD2 aligns across 11 bases. Germline assignment: CDR1 SGHRS and CDR2 YFSETQ. The junction had 10 bases not matched to a gene; V was cut back by 4 bases and J by 7 bases. The CDR3 runs 16 residues. CDR3 DNA sequence: TGCGCCAGCAGCCTGACTAGCGGGAAGTTCGGGAATGAGCAGTTCTTC. The encoded protein is CASSLTSGKFGNEQFF.

The chain uses TRBV5-1 and TRBJ1-1; TRBD1 might be the D (5 bases). Trimming cost V 2 bases and J 1 base, with 12 bases left between them. Germline CDR1 is SGHRS and CDR2 is YFSETQ. The CDR3 consists of 15 residues. The DNA of the CDR3 is TGCGCCAGCAGCTTACCCGGGACGGCGAACACTGAAGCTTTCTTT. Translating gives CASSLPGTANTEAFF.

This chain uses TRBV14 with TRBJ2-5; 8 nucleotides agree with TRBD2. V lost 1 base, J lost 5 bases, and 9 bases stayed unmatched. This CDR3 is 16 amino acids long. Germline assignment: CDR1 SGHDN and CDR2 FVKESK. In DNA, the CDR3 is TGTGCCAGCAGCCAAGGTGTAGCGGGGACCTGGGAGACCCAGTACTTC. This sequence encodes CASSQGVAGTWETQYF.

The chain carries TRBV6-5 and TRBJ2-3, with 12 bases identical to TRBD2. The germline gives CDR1 MNHEY, CDR2 SVGAGI. The CDR3 is made up of 15 amino acids. V trimming: 5 bases; J trimming: 5 bases; junction bases outside the gene matches: 5. The CDR3 region has the DNA TGTGCCAGCAGTGGGCCGGGACTAGCGGGAGATACGCAGTATTTT. Protein: CASSGPGLAGDTQYF.

The gene calls are TRBV6-6 and TRBJ1-2, with D hard to call. This CDR3 has 9 amino acids. Trimming stripped 10 bases from V and 7 bases from J, with 7 bases between. Germline V lookup: CDR1 MNHNY, CDR2 SVGAGI (reference sequence). CDR3 amino acids: CATVPGYTF. In nucleotides, the CDR3 is TGTGCCACGGTACCTGGCTACACCTTC.